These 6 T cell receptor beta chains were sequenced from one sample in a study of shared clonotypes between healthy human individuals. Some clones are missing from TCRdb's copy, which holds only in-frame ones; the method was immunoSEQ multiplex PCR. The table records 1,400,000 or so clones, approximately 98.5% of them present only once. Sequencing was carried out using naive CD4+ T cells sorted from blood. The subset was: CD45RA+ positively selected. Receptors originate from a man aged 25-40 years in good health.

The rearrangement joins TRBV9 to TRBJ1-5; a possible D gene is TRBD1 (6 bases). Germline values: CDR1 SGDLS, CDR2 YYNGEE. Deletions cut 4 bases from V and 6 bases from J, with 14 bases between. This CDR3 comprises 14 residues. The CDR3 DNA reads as TGTGCCAGCAGCCCCGCGGCAGGGGCTCAGCCCCAGCATTTT. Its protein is CASSPAAGAQPQHF.

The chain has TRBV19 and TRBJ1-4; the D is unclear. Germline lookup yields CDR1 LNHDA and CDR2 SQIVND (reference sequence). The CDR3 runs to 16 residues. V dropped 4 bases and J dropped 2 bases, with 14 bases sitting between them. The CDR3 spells CASSKLGWNTNEKLFF. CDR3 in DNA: TGTGCCAGTAGTAAATTAGGATGGAACACTAATGAAAAACTGTTTTTT.

Here the CDR3 reads CASSLGQGARETQYF. In DNA form, the CDR3 reads TGTGCCAGCAGCTTGGGACAGGGGGCCAGGGAGACCCAGTACTTC. The rearrangement uses TRBV11-3 and TRBJ2-5, with TRBD1 matching 12 bases. This CDR3 has 15 residues. Germline assignment: CDR1 SGHNT and CDR2 YENEEA. V was clipped by 3 bases and J by 5 bases; unmatched bases: 4.

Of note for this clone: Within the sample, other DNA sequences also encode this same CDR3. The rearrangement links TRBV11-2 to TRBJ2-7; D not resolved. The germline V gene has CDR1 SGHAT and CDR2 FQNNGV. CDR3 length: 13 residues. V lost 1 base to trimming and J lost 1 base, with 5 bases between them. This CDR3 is CASSLGPSYEQYF. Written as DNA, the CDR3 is TGTGCCAGCAGCTTAGGGCCTTCCTACGAGCAGTACTTC. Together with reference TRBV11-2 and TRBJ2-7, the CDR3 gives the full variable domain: EAGVAQSPRYKIIEKRQSVAFWCNPISGHATLYWYQQILGQGPKLLIQFQNNGVVDDSQLPKDRFSAERLKGVDSTLKIQPAKLEDSAVYLCASSLGPSYEQYFGPGTRLTVT.

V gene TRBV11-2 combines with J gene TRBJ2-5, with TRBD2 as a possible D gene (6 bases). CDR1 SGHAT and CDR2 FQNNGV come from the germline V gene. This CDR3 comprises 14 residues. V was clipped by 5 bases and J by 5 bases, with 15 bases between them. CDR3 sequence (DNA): TGTGCCAGCAGCCTAACGGGGGTGGGTGAGACCCAGTACTTC. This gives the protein CASSLTGVGETQYF.

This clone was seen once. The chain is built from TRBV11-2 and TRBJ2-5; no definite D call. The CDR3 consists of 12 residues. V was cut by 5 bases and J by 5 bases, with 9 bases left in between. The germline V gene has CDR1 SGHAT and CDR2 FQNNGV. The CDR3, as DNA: TGTGCCAGCAGCACGCTCAAGGAGACCCAGTACTTC. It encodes CASSTLKETQYF. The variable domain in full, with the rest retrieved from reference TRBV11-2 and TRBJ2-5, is EAGVAQSPRYKIIEKRQSVAFWCNPISGHATLYWYQQILGQGPKLLIQFQNNGVVDDSQLPKDRFSAERLKGVDSTLKIQPAKLEDSAVYLCASSTLKETQYFGPGTRLLVL.